This TCR beta chain was retrieved from a study of Ad26.COV2.S vaccination and SARS-CoV-2 variants. Whole-study findings and limits: Assessments of TCR breadth and depth may have underestimated the total T cell responses. Vaccine and placebo groups showed comparable non-spike TCR breadth. Considerable breadth of spike-specific CD8+ and CD4+ T cell responses has reportedly been documented following vaccination.

The treatment: some 20 received Ad26.COV2.S at low or high dose, single or two shots; about 5 received placebo; per-sample allocation not given. Day 63 after the first injection of vaccine or placebo was the sampling time. The vaccine delivered Wuhan-strain SARS-CoV-2 spike through an Ad26 vector. There are 14 residues in the CDR3. CDR1 and CDR2 (germline): MNHNS, SASEGT. The method was immunoSEQ multiplex PCR; TCRdb's version includes in-frame clones alone and lacks a portion of them. This sample has approximately 240,000 clones, with around 87% found just once. Worth noting for this clone: Its antigen is unidentified. At one of its ends the junction is not consistent with the germline gene, which may arise from a read error.

The sample consisted of peripheral blood, taken in a trial of Ad26.COV2.S vaccine versus placebo. The chain combines TRBV6-1 with TRBJ2-5, with TRBD2 identical over 8 bases. The TCR was taken from a person between 18 and 59 years old who received the Ad26.COV2.S COVID-19 vaccine or a placebo. For the CDR3, the DNA is TGTGCCAGCCGTGAGCGGGGGCCTGGGGAGACCCAGTACTTC. This encodes CASRERGPGETQYF.